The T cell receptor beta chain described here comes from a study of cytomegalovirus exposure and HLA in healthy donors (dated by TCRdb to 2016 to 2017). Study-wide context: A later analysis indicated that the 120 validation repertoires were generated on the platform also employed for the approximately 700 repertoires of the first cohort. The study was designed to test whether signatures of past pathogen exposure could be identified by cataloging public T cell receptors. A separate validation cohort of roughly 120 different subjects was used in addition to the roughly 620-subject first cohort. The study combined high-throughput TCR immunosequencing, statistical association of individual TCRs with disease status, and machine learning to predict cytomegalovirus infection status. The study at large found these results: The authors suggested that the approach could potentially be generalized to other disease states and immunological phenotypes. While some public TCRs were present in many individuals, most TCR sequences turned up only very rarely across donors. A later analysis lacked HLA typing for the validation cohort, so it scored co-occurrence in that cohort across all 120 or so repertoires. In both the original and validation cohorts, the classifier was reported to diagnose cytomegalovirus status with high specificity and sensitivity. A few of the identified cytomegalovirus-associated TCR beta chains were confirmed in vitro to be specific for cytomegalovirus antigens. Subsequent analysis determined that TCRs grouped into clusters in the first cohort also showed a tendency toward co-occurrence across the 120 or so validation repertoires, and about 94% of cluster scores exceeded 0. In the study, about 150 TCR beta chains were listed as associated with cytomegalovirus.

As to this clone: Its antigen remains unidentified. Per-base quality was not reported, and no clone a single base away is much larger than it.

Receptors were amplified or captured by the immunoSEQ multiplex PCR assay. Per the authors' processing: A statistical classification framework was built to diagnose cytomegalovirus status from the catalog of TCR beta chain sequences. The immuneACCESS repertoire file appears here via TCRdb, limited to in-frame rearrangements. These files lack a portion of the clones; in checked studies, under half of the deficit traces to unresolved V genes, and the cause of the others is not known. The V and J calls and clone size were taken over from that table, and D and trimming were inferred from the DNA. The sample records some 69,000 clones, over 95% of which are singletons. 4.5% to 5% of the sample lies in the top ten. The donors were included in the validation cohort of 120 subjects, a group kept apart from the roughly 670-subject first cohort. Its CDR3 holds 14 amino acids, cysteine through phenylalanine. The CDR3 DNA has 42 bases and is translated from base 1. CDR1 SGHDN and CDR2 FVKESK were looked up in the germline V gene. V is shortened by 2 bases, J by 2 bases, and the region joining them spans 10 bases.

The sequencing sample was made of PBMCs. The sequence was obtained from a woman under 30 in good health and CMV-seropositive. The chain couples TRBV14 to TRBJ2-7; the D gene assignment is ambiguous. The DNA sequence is TGTGCCAGCAGCCAACTAGACGGTACCTACGAGCAGTACTTC. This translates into CASSQLDGTYEQYF.